The clone carrying this T cell receptor beta chain was counted only a few times. No antigen is known for it. These data are taken from a study of cytomegalovirus exposure and HLA in healthy donors. Study-level points and caveats: Later on, a genetic analysis was performed. It linked a missense variant in DCLRE1C with V- and J-gene trimming of TCR beta.

The study ran its PCR with 60 Vbeta and 13 Jbeta primers. Clones were sequenced by immunoSEQ multiplex PCR, and TCRdb holds only the in-frame ones, with some missing. The sample contains about 140,000 clones, under 70% of which appear only once. Sequencing used PBMCs. The TCR sequence derives from a woman aged 55-70 years in good health and CMV-seronegative.

The CDR3 DNA is TGTGCTAGTGGTTTGGTACTACAGGGGGCGACCACTGAAGCTTTCTTT. Translation gives CASGLVLQGATTEAFF. The chain couples TRBV12-5 to TRBJ1-1; 9 nucleotides align to TRBD1. Trimming at V came to 0 bases and at J to 4 bases, leaving 6 bases not matched to a gene. The CDR3 spans 16 residues. The germline gives CDR1 LGHNT, CDR2 FRNRAP.